The sample holds a few counts of the clone carrying this T cell receptor beta chain. What it binds is not known. This record belongs to a study of beta chain features in type 1 diabetes. On the study more broadly: There were some 98 million sorted cells examined across all samples. General observations from the study: All four CD4+ subsets from Type 1 diabetes patients carried moderately but significantly shorter TCRB CDR3s. Healthy donors had naive, central memory and Treg TCRB repertoires that appeared less similar than those seen among patients. When cDNA is sequenced, cells with high TCR expression could be over-represented.

TCRB transcripts that were expressed got sequenced, as all of the isolated RNA had been reverse transcribed. Profiling relied on immunoSEQ multiplex PCR, and the TCRdb table lists in-frame clones only, not all of them. The table includes a few hundred thousand clones, around 15% detected once. Germline CDR1 is SEHNR and CDR2 is FQNEAQ (reference sequence). Deletions cut 3 bases from V and 2 bases from J, with 9 bases between. This CDR3 region has 14 residues. Isolation of CD4+ naive, central memory, regulatory and stem cell-like memory cells was achieved by sorting via CD45RO/CCR7/CD25/CD127/CD95/CD27.

Material: naive CD4+ T cells from blood. V and J are TRBV7-9 and TRBJ2-3; D is possibly TRBD1 (6 bases). The TCR originated in a man aged 30 to 39 with type 1 diabetes. The CDR3 DNA is TGTGCCAGCAGCTTCGGACAGATCACAGATACGCAGTATTTT. Its protein product is CASSFGQITDTQYF.